This T cell receptor beta chain was retrieved from a study of OX40 agonist ivuxolimab in advanced cancers. Whole-study findings and limits: Low normalized clonal expansion also occurred in some nonresponding patients.

About this clone itself: Antigen: not known.

Researchers took blood at baseline, on cycle 4 day 1, and on cycle 7 day 1. In germline, CDR1 is SNHLY, CDR2 FYNNEI. The ends lost 6 bases at V and 14 bases at J; junction bases unmatched: 13. The CDR3 contains 13 residues. The table came from immunoSEQ multiplex PCR; TCRdb's copy has only in-frame clones and leaves some out. The sample lists 100,000 to 150,000 clones; about 93% were seen once. This chain connects TRBV2 to TRBJ2-3; 8 positions agree with TRBD2. This TCR derives from an adult with an advanced solid tumor such as melanoma, head and neck, liver or kidney cancer. Source: CD4+ or CD8+ T cells sorted from blood, taken in a trial of the OX40 agonist ivuxolimab. The CDR3 nucleotides are TGTGCCAGCAGAGGTACTAGCGGCCCCACTCGGTATTTT. Amino acids: CASRGTSGPTRYF.